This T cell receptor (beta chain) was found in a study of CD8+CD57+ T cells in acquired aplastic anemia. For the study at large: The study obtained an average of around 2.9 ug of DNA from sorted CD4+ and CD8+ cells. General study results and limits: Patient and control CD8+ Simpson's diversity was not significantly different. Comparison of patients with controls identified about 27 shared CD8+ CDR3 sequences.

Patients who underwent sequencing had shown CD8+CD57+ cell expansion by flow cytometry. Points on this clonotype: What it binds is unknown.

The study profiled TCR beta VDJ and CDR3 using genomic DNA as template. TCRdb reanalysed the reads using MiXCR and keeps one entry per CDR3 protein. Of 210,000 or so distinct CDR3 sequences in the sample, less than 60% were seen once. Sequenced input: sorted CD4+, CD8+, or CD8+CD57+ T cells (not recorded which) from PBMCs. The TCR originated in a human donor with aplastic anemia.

In DNA form, the CDR3 reads TGTGCCAGCAGCTTTGGGACAGGGGGACACTCTGGAAACACCATATATTTT. Protein sequence: CASSFGTGGHSGNTIYF. The chain carries TRBV7-2 and TRBJ1-3; TRBD1 agrees at 11 bases. CDR1 and CDR2 (germline): SGHTA, FQGNSA. J gave up 0 bases and V 3 bases, and 4 bases lay outside the gene matches. The CDR3 consists of 17 residues.